This T cell receptor beta chain was found in a study of shared clonotypes between healthy human individuals. Germline CDR1 is SGHNT and CDR2 is YYREEE (reference sequence). The germline V and J ends were trimmed by 5 bases and 2 bases, with 10 bases remaining between them. CDR3 length equals 13 residues. Spread over ten immunoSEQ deep assay plates, unsorted PBMC DNA underwent sequencing. The table came from immunoSEQ multiplex PCR; TCRdb's copy has only in-frame clones and leaves some out. Here the sample spans fewer than 550,000 clones, 60% to 80% being singletons. Specimen: PBMCs. This sequence originates from a woman aged 40 to 50 in good health. Some clones in this sample may be carry-over from other donors' samples. The chain combines TRBV5-4 with TRBJ1-2; the D is unclear. CDR3 residues: CASRQTYNYGYTF. The CDR3, as DNA: TGTGCCAGCAGGCAGACTTACAACTATGGCTACACCTTC.